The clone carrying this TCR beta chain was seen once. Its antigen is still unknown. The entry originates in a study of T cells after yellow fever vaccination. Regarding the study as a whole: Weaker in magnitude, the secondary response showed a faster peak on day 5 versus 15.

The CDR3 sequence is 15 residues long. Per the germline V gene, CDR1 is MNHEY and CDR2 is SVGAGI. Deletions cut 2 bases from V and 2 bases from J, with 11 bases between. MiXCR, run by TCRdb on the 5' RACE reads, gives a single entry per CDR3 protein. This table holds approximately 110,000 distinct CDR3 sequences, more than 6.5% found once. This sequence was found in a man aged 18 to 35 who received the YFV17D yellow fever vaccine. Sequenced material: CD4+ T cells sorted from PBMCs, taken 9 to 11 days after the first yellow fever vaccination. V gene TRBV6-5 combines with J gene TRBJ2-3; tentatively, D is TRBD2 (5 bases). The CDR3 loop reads CASSYQAAVTDTQYF. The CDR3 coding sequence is TGTGCCAGCAGTTACCAAGCGGCAGTCACAGATACGCAGTATTTT.